Sequencing of this TCR beta chain was carried out in a study of blood T cells in healthy people across ages. The sample holds a few counts of this clonotype. The antigen is not known. Notes on the study in general: With donor CMV status unknown, expanded clonotype changes were possibly confounded. Unsorted PBMC input precluded a conclusive naive versus antigen-experienced comparison. There were more naive CD4+ cells and higher diversity in long-lived donors than in aged donors.

The second PCR ran roughly 6 to 11 cycles with a sample-barcoded 5' primer and J-beta primers. Each CDR3 protein gets one entry after TCRdb re-called the 5' RACE reads with MiXCR. The table has around 780,000 distinct CDR3 sequences, 45% to 70% seen once. Per sample, extraction of total RNA gave at least 6 micrograms in every case. The CDR3 sequence is 14 residues long. CDR1 is MNHEY and CDR2 is SVGAGI in the germline V gene. V lost 7 bases and J lost 6, with 17 bases in between. This sequence was found in a man aged 35 to 55 in good health. This chain uses TRBV6-5 with TRBJ2-3; perhaps TRBD1 as D (7 bases). Sequenced material: blood. CDR3: CASTQGGDRDTQYF. Written as DNA, the CDR3 is TGTGCCAGCACCCAGGGGGGTGACCGGGATACGCAGTATTTT.